This T cell receptor beta chain was captured in a study of T cells in Graves' hyperthyroidism and ophthalmopathy. Study-level results: Classification by a 13 V-J model distinguished ophthalmopathy from stable hyperthyroidism.

The CDR3 is made up of 12 amino acids. The V end lost 8 bases, the J end lost 2 bases, and 7 bases lay between the germline ends. Germline V gene sequence: CDR1 MDHEN, CDR2 SYDVKM. Amplified TCR beta CDR3 regions came from RNA transcripts. HTBI primers were the set used in a first-round RT-PCR of the TCR CDR3. TCRdb re-called the multiplex PCR reads through MiXCR, storing one row per CDR3 protein. The sample holds 200,000 to 250,000 distinct CDR3 sequences, roughly a quarter seen once. As for this clonotype: What it binds is not known.

Sequencing was done on a sample of blood. This chain links TRBV28 with TRBJ1-5; D gene unclear. The source is a woman aged 40 to 49 with Graves' ophthalmopathy. The CDR3 DNA is TGTGCCAGCGGCGTGGGCAATCAGCCCCAGCATTTT. Its translation is CASGVGNQPQHF.